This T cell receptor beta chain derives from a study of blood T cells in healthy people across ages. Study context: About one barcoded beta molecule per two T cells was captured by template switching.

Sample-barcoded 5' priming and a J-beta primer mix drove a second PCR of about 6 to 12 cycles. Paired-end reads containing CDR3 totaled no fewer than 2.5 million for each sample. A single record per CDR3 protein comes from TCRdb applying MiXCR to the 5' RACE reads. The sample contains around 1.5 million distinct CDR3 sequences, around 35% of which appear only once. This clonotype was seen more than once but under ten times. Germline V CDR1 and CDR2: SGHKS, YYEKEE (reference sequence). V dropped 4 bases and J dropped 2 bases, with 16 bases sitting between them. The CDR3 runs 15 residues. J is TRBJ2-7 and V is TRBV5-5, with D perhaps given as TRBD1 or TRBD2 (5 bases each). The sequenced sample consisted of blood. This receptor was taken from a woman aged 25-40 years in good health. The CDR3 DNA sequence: TGTGCCAGCAGCCCCGGGACGGGTGTACCCTACGAGCAGTACTTC. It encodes CASSPGTGVPYEQYF.